This T cell receptor (beta chain) was documented in a study of Ad26.COV2.S vaccination and SARS-CoV-2 variants. Study details: Donor allocation was to the COV1001 Ad26.COV2.S trial arm. Ad26.COV2.S given intramuscularly, once or twice 56 days apart. Study outcomes and limitations: TCR breadth and depth analyses may have underestimated total T cell responses. Participants in the vaccine arm had higher spike-specific TCR breadth; placebo recipients had lower.

On this clone itself: The antigen is not known. The junction and the germline gene differ at one end; a read error may be behind it.

Treatment specified: around 19 received Ad26.COV2.S at low or high dose, single or two shots; 5 received placebo; per-sample allocation not given. Sampling occurred on day 63 after the first vaccine or placebo injection. Clones were read by immunoSEQ multiplex PCR, and TCRdb kept only the in-frame ones, dropping some. There are over 400,000 clones in the sample; around 92% occur only once, and over 1.5% lies in the top ten. Germline CDR1 MNHEY, CDR2 SVGAGI. CDR3 length equals 14 residues. The genes are TRBV6-5 and TRBJ1-2, with TRBD1 as a possible D gene (5 bases). Sample: peripheral blood, taken in a trial of Ad26.COV2.S vaccine versus placebo. The sequence came from a person aged 18-65 years who received the Ad26.COV2.S COVID-19 vaccine or a placebo. The CDR3 sequence: CASSDSGAGYGYTF. The CDR3 DNA is TGTGCCAGCAGTGACTCTGGGGCTGGCTATGGCTACACCTTC.